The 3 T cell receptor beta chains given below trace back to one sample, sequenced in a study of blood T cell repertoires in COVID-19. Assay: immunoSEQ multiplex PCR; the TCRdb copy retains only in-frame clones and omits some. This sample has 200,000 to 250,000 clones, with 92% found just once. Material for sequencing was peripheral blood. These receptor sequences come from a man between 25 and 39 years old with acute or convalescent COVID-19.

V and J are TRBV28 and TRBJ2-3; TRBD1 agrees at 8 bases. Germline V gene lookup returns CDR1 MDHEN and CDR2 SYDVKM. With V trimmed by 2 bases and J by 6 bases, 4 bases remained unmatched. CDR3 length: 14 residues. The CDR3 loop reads CASSLPQGADTQYF. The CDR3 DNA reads TGTGCCAGCAGTTTACCCCAGGGGGCGGATACGCAGTATTTT.

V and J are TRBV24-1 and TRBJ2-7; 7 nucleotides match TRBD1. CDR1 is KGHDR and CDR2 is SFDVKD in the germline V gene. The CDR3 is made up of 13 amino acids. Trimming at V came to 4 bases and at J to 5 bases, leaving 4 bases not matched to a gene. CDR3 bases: TGTGCCACCAGTGAGACAGGGTCCAACGAGCAGTACTTC. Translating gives CATSETGSNEQYF.

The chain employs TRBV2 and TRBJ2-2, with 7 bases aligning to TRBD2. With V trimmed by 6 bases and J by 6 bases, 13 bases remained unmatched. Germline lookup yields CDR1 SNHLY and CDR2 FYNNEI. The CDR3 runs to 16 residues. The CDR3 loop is CASRPRAGAPSGELFF. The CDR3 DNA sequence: TGTGCCAGCAGGCCGAGGGCGGGAGCACCATCCGGGGAGCTGTTTTTT.